The 30 T cell receptor beta chains presented below share a single source sample, sequenced in a study of blood T cell repertoires in COVID-19. TCRdb's table, derived via immunoSEQ multiplex PCR, lists solely in-frame clones and lacks some. The table shows about 220,000 clones, with 84% occurring only once. Sequencing was performed on peripheral blood. The origin of the receptors is a woman aged 55-69 years who had recovered from COVID-19.

The chain links TRBV7-2 to TRBJ2-1; TRBD1 might be the D (5 bases). The CDR3 has 14 amino acids. The ends were cut back, 5 bases at V and 2 bases at J, with 10 bases in the middle. Germline CDR1 reads SGHTA; CDR2 reads FQGNSA. The CDR3 is CASSAQGPYNEQFF. The CDR3 DNA is TGTGCCAGCAGCGCTCAGGGCCCCTACAATGAGCAGTTCTTC.

The chain carries TRBV7-8 and TRBJ2-7; 13 bases fit TRBD2. The CDR3 is 15 amino acids. V lost 1 base to trimming and J lost 3 bases; unmatched junction nucleotides: 0. Looked up from germline, CDR1 is SGHVS and CDR2 is FQNEAQ. The CDR3 nucleotides are TGTGCCAGCAGCTTAGGACTAGCGGGGGGCTACGAGCAGTACTTC. Protein product: CASSLGLAGGYEQYF. The full variable domain, with the rest looked up from reference TRBV7-8 and TRBJ2-7, is GAGVSQSPRYKVAKRGQDVALRCDPISGHVSLFWYQQALGQGPEFLTYFQNEAQLDKSGLPSDRFFAERPEGSVSTLKIQRTQQEDSAVYLCASSLGLAGGYEQYFGPGTRLTVT.

This clone was seen a single time. The CDR3 reads CASSLPGQGNSPLHF. The CDR3 nucleotides read TGTGCCAGCAGTCTTCCGGGACAGGGTAATTCACCCCTCCACTTT. V and J are TRBV6-5 and TRBJ1-6; 9 bases fit TRBD1. Trimming at V came to 5 bases and at J to 6 bases, leaving 5 bases not matched to a gene. Germline V lookup: CDR1 MNHEY, CDR2 SVGAGI. The CDR3 spans 15 residues.

The CDR3 bases are TGTGCCAGCAGTTCCCCAGGGGGAAGTGGGGCCAACGTCCTGACTTTC. It encodes CASSSPGGSGANVLTF. J is TRBJ2-6 and V is TRBV6-5; 7 nucleotides align to TRBD1. The CDR3 runs 16 residues. V was pared by 4 bases and J by 3 bases, with 6 bases of the junction left unmatched. CDR1 MNHEY and CDR2 SVGAGI come from the germline V gene.

The V and J genes are TRBV4-3 and TRBJ1-5; D is possibly TRBD1 (6 bases). The length of the CDR3 is 15 residues. Germline CDR1 is LGHNA and CDR2 is YSLEER. V was trimmed by 0 bases and J by 5 bases, leaving 11 bases between them. CDR3 protein: CASSQDLQGHQPQHF. DNA of the CDR3: TGCGCCAGCAGCCAAGATCTACAGGGTCATCAGCCCCAGCATTTT.

This chain joins TRBV10-3 and TRBJ1-5; D may be TRBD1 (6 bases). CDR3 length equals 14 residues. The ends were cut back, 1 base at V and 2 bases at J, with 6 bases in the middle. Germline V gene sequence: CDR1 ENHRY, CDR2 SYGVKD. The CDR3 spells CAISEYRGNQPQHF. The CDR3 nucleotides are TGTGCCATCAGTGAGTACAGGGGCAATCAGCCCCAGCATTTT.

The count of this clone is one. Its ends do not fully match the called genes, so a read error is possible. The V gene is TRBV29-1, the J gene TRBJ2-5, with D possibly TRBD2 on 5 matching bases. CDR1 SQVTM and CDR2 ANQGSEA come from the germline V gene. The CDR3 contains 13 residues. The CDR3 protein is CSVEAPGWENQYF. CDR3 sequence (DNA): TGCAGCGTTGAAGCCCCGGGGTGGGAGAACCAGTACTTC.

The chain joins TRBV6-2 or TRBV6-3 to TRBJ2-5, with D possibly matching TRBD1 (5 bases). The CDR3 extends over 16 amino acids. Per the germline V gene, CDR1 is MNHEY and CDR2 is SVGEGT. V lost 6 bases, J lost 0 bases, and 17 bases lay in between. CDR3 in amino acids: CASSLYGRAYQETQYF. The DNA of the CDR3 is TGTGCCAGCAGCCTCTACGGCAGGGCGTACCAAGAGACCCAGTACTTC.

The V call is TRBV27, the J call TRBJ2-2; 12 positions match TRBD2. Germline V gene data show CDR1 as MNHEY and CDR2 as SMNVEV (reference sequence). CDR3 length: 16 residues. V was pared by 6 bases and J by 7 bases, with 9 bases of the junction left unmatched. DNA of the CDR3: TGTGCCAGCAGGAAAACTAGCGGGGGGCGGGTCGGGGAGCTGTTTTTT. Protein sequence: CASRKTSGGRVGELFF.

A single count supports this clone. J is TRBJ2-3 and V is TRBV5-1, with 7 bases identical to TRBD2. Germline V gives CDR1 SGHRS, CDR2 YFSETQ. V gave up 0 bases and J gave up 3 bases; unmatched junction bases: 4. This CDR3 has 15 amino acids. CDR3 DNA: TGCGCCAGCAGCTTGGGTCGGGGGGTGACAGATACGCAGTATTTT. Translating gives CASSLGRGVTDTQYF.

V and J are TRBV4-1 and TRBJ2-2; D is unclear. The germline CDR1 and CDR2 sequences are MGHRA and YSYEKL. The CDR3 spans 15 residues. Trimming took off 1 base at V and 3 bases at J, with 9 bases between the two ends. This chain's CDR3 is CASSQALRDTGELFF. DNA for the CDR3: TGCGCCAGCAGCCAAGCACTGCGAGACACCGGGGAGCTGTTTTTT.

The V call is TRBV27, the J call TRBJ1-3; 7 bases map to TRBD1. This CDR3 region has 14 residues. The germline gives CDR1 MNHEY, CDR2 SMNVEV (reference sequence). With 8 bases clipped from V and 0 bases from J, the junction kept 4 bases outside the gene matches. This CDR3 is CASRGQASGNTIYF. The CDR3 DNA follows: TGTGCCAGCCGAGGACAGGCCTCTGGAAACACCATATATTTT.

This chain links TRBV19 with TRBJ1-2, with D possibly TRBD1 on 5 matching bases. Germline V gives CDR1 LNHDA, CDR2 SQIVND (reference sequence). The V and J ends lost 6 bases and 4 bases respectively, with 9 bases between them. CDR3 length: 12 residues. The chain's CDR3 is CASRGPGYGYTF. CDR3 nucleotides: TGTGCCAGTAGGGGGCCCGGCTATGGCTACACCTTC.

This clone came up a few times. The chain carries TRBV5-1 and TRBJ1-5; D call uncertain. Germline V CDR1 and CDR2: SGHRS, YFSETQ. The CDR3 runs to 16 residues. The germline V and J ends were trimmed by 0 bases and 0 bases, with 10 bases remaining between them. The CDR3 loop is CASSLVPGNSNQPQHF. CDR3 bases: TGCGCCAGCAGCTTGGTTCCCGGGAATAGCAATCAGCCCCAGCATTTT.

This chain connects TRBV12-3 or TRBV12-4 to TRBJ1-2; D is possibly TRBD1 (6 bases). Trimming took off 5 bases at V and 8 bases at J, with 12 bases between the two ends. The CDR3 has 12 residues. The CDR3 reads CASSGEGEGYTF. In nucleotides, the CDR3 is TGTGCCAGCAGTGGAGAGGGGGAAGGCTACACCTTC.

In this sample, this clone turned up once. J is TRBJ1-1 and V is TRBV30; D remains unclear. The CDR3 sequence is 12 residues long. Trimming took off 3 bases at V and 3 bases at J, with 8 bases between the two ends. Per the germline V gene, CDR1 is GTSNPN and CDR2 is SVGIG (reference sequence). CDR3 sequence (DNA): TGTGCCTGGAGATTTCGAGACACTGAAGCTTTCTTT. It yields the protein CAWRFRDTEAFF. The full variable domain, completed using reference TRBV30 and TRBJ1-1, is SQTIHQWPATLVQPVGSPLSLECTVEGTSNPNLYWYRQAAGRGLQLLFYSVGIGQISSEVPQNLSASRPQDRQFILSSKKLLLSDSGFYLCAWRFRDTEAFFGQGTRLTVV.

The chain recombines TRBV2 with TRBJ1-3, with D maybe TRBD1 (6 bases). Trimming took 8 bases from V and 6 from J, leaving 14 bases between them. CDR3 size: 13 residues. Germline CDR1 is SNHLY and CDR2 is FYNNEI. The CDR3 nucleotides read TGTGCCAGCGCCAACAGGGTGGCAAACACCATATATTTT. Translating gives CASANRVANTIYF.

The chain uses TRBV7-8 and TRBJ2-1, with 9 bases lining up with TRBD1. The J segment lost 7 bases and the V segment lost 5 bases, leaving 9 bases of the junction unmatched. In germline, CDR1 is SGHVS, CDR2 FQNEAQ. This CDR3 is built from 15 residues. The CDR3, as DNA: TGTGCCAGCAGCCAAGACAGGGGGGCCAGAAATGAGCAGTTCTTC. As protein: CASSQDRGARNEQFF.

This rearrangement joins TRBV10-3 to TRBJ1-5; D is unclear. Looked up from germline, CDR1 is ENHRY and CDR2 is SYGVKD. The CDR3 length is 15 residues. The ends were cut back, 3 bases at V and 0 bases at J, with 9 bases in the middle. The CDR3 is CAISDPTSSNQPQHF. CDR3 nucleotide sequence: TGTGCCATCAGTGACCCCACCAGTAGCAATCAGCCCCAGCATTTT.

The J gene is TRBJ2-3, the V gene TRBV7-3; 7 bases fit TRBD2. Trimming at V came to 2 bases and at J to 1 base, leaving 0 bases not matched to a gene. The germline CDR1 and CDR2 sequences are SGHTA and FQGTGA. This CDR3 spans 14 amino acids. The CDR3 loop reads CASSLAGGTDTQYF. The CDR3 DNA reads TGTGCCAGCAGCTTAGCGGGGGGCACAGATACGCAGTATTTT.

J is TRBJ1-1 and V is TRBV9, with 7 bases lining up with TRBD1. Trimming removed 4 bases from V and 0 bases from J; junction bases left unmatched: 6. The CDR3 is 15 amino acids. The germline V gene encodes CDR1 SGDLS and CDR2 YYNGEE. The CDR3 loop reads CASSPQDRMNTEAFF. CDR3 sequence (DNA): TGTGCCAGCAGCCCGCAGGACAGGATGAACACTGAAGCTTTCTTT.

V is TRBV5-1 and J is TRBJ2-7, with D possibly being TRBD1 (6 bases). Trimming removed 4 bases from V and 2 bases from J, with 16 bases in between. The CDR3 has 15 residues. Germline lookup yields CDR1 SGHRS and CDR2 YFSETQ. In DNA, the CDR3 is TGCGCCAGCAGCCCCACCGGGACAACAGCCTACGAGCAGTACTTC. It is translated as CASSPTGTTAYEQYF.

The chain links TRBV4-2 to TRBJ2-1; 8 bases line up with TRBD1. The ends lost 0 bases at V and 6 bases at J; junction bases unmatched: 10. The germline gives CDR1 LGHNA, CDR2 YNFKEQ. The CDR3 length is 17 residues. CDR3 sequence reads: CASSQDLADRVGNEQFF. The DNA of the CDR3 is TGTGCCAGCAGCCAAGATCTTGCGGACAGGGTGGGCAATGAGCAGTTCTTC.

In this sample, this clone turned up a few times. The V call is TRBV18, the J call TRBJ1-1, with D tentatively TRBD1 (6 bases). This CDR3 has 14 residues. Germline CDR1 is KGHSH and CDR2 is LQKENI. V dropped 5 bases and J dropped 0 bases, with 10 bases sitting between them. The CDR3 nucleotides are TGTGCCAGCTCAGGACAGCGAATGAACACTGAAGCTTTCTTT. It specifies CASSGQRMNTEAFF.

The rearrangement links TRBV7-2 to TRBJ1-2, with D unresolved. CDR1 and CDR2 (germline): SGHTA, FQGNSA. Trimming cost V 4 bases and J 4 bases, with 10 bases left between them. The CDR3 length is 13 residues. CDR3 sequence: CASSSGLSYGYTF. The CDR3 nucleotides read TGTGCCAGCAGCTCAGGCCTATCCTATGGCTACACCTTC.

The chain couples TRBV10-3 to TRBJ2-2, with D possibly matching TRBD2 (6 bases). This CDR3 region has 17 residues. Per the germline V gene, CDR1 is ENHRY and CDR2 is SYGVKD. Trimming cost V 6 bases and J 0 bases, with 17 bases left between them. CDR3 coding DNA: TGTGCCATCAGCCCCAATGTCGGGGGAACGAACACCGGGGAGCTGTTTTTT. Amino acid sequence: CAISPNVGGTNTGELFF.

The chain couples TRBV3-1 (or the pseudogene TRBV3-2) to TRBJ2-3, with 7 positions matching TRBD1. The junction had 5 bases not matched to a gene; V was cut back by 2 bases and J by 6 bases. The CDR3 sequence is 14 residues long. Germline V gene sequence: CDR1 LGHDT, CDR2 YNNKEL (reference sequence). This CDR3 is CASSQNTGADTQYF. The CDR3 region has the DNA TGTGCCAGCAGCCAAAATACAGGGGCTGATACGCAGTATTTT.

In DNA form, the CDR3 reads TGCGCCAGTGTAGGGGTCGATGAGCAGTTCTTC. Translation: CASVGVDEQFF. The rearrangement joins TRBV5-1 to TRBJ2-1; tentatively, D is TRBD1 (5 bases). Germline assignment: CDR1 SGHRS and CDR2 YFSETQ. This CDR3 comprises 11 residues. The V end lost 8 bases, the J end lost 8 bases, and 11 bases lay between the germline ends.

The V and J genes are TRBV27 and TRBJ2-2; a weak D match, TRBD2 (5 bases). V was clipped by 3 bases and J by 5 bases, with 7 bases between them. This CDR3 contains 13 residues. The germline gives CDR1 MNHEY, CDR2 SMNVEV (reference sequence). The CDR3 region has the DNA TGTGCCAGCAGTTTGTCGGGGACCGGGGAGCTGTTTTTT. Its protein product is CASSLSGTGELFF.

The chain uses TRBV29-1 and TRBJ2-7, with 10 bases identical to TRBD1. The CDR3 sequence is 14 residues long. V gave up 4 bases and J gave up 4 bases; unmatched junction bases: 7. The germline CDR1 and CDR2 sequences are SQVTM and ANQGSEA. CDR3 residues: CSVGETGGGYEQYF. As DNA, the CDR3 is TGCAGCGTTGGGGAGACAGGGGGCGGTTACGAGCAGTACTTC.